This TCR beta chain was sequenced during a study of beta chain features in type 1 diabetes. Study context: Taken together, all samples contributed around 100,000,000 examined sorted cells.

The isolated RNA, all of it, was reverse transcribed, so expressed TCRB transcripts were what got sequenced. The data were produced by immunoSEQ multiplex PCR, yet TCRdb's version contains in-frame clones alone and is incomplete. This sample has around 260,000 clones, with about a fifth found just once. Overall study results and limits: Shortening of TCRB CDR3s, moderate but significant, appeared in all four CD4+ subsets of Type 1 diabetes patients.

Regarding this clone: The antigen is undetermined.

The CDR3 has 11 amino acids. V lost 7 bases and J 4 bases, leaving 7 bases between the germline ends. The germline V gene encodes CDR1 LNHDA and CDR2 SQIVND (reference sequence). This receptor was obtained from a middle-aged woman with type 1 diabetes. The V call is TRBV19, the J call TRBJ1-2; no reliable D call. Sequencing was performed on naive CD4+ T cells from blood. CDR3: CASKAGYGYTF. CDR3 in DNA: TGTGCCAGTAAGGCGGGCTATGGCTACACCTTC.